The 3 T cell receptor beta chains in this list originate from one sample, sequenced in a study of identical twins. A single record per CDR3 protein comes from TCRdb applying MiXCR to the 5' RACE reads. The sample contains approximately 670,000 distinct CDR3 sequences, 5.5% to 7.5% of which appear only once. The sample comprised naive T cells sorted from blood. The source of these receptors is a man aged 18 to 30 in good health.

This clonotype was seen repeatedly, ten times or more. The gene calls are TRBV6-4 and TRBJ1-1, with 7 bases matching TRBD1. Germline values: CDR1 MRHNA, CDR2 SNTAGT. The CDR3 contains 14 residues. Trimming took 2 bases from V and 4 from J; bases not matched to a gene: 4. This CDR3 reads CASSDGQAFTEAFF. CDR3 in DNA: TGTGCCAGCAGTGACGGACAGGCGTTCACTGAAGCTTTCTTT.

Note on this clonotype: One end of the junction is discordant with germline, which a read error may explain. The genes are TRBV12-3 or TRBV12-4 and TRBJ1-1, with 9 bases aligning to TRBD1. This CDR3 spans 14 amino acids. The CDR3 region is CVSSLGQGNTEAFF. CDR3 nucleotides: TGTGTCAGCAGTCTGGGACAGGGGAACACTGAAGCTTTCTTT.

There are many counts of this clonotype. This chain joins TRBV6-2 or TRBV6-3 and TRBJ2-7; D ambiguous. The CDR3 consists of 14 residues. Trimming took 7 bases from V and 2 from J, leaving 15 bases between them. CDR1 is MNHEY, CDR2 SVGEGT, per germline. The chain's CDR3 is CASTKGLSTYEQYV. CDR3 nucleotide sequence: TGTGCCAGCACCAAAGGCCTCTCTACCTACGAGCAGTACGTC.